Listed here is a single TCR beta chain. Its target is unknown. Naive CD8 cells, CD45RO-negative and positively selected for CCR7, excluded terminally differentiated effector memory CD45RA+ cells. The donor population consisted of healthy HIV-negative adults with no recent acute infections or vaccinations. This sample stems from a study of shared clonotypes between healthy human individuals. The study's findings and limits: Although depth was large, rarefaction showed that sequencing of the sorted subsets was incomplete.

The CDR3 length is 15 residues. Germline-derived CDR1 and CDR2 are MNHEY and SVGAGI. The trim removed 3 bases at V and 4 bases at J, leaving 5 bases unmatched. As originally analysed: Because ImmunoSEQ provided only junction sequences with no quality scores, the filtering differed. Some clones are missing from TCRdb's copy, which holds only in-frame ones; the method was immunoSEQ multiplex PCR. That table supplies the V and J calls and clone size; D and trimming were determined from the DNA. The sample holds roughly 2 million clones, roughly 95% seen once. The sequenced sample consisted of naive CD8+ T cells sorted from blood. The sequence came from a man younger than 35 in good health. J is TRBJ2-1 and V is TRBV6-5; 8 bases match TRBD1. In DNA, the CDR3 is TGTGCCAGCAGTTATGAACAGGGGGGATACAATGAGCAGTTCTTC. Protein product: CASSYEQGGYNEQFF.